Below, 22 T cell receptor beta chains from the same sample are listed, as sequenced in a study of cytomegalovirus exposure and HLA in healthy donors. 60 Vbeta and 13 Jbeta primers were used in PCR. The table came from immunoSEQ multiplex PCR; TCRdb's copy has only in-frame clones and leaves some out. The sample lists some 140,000 clones, approximately 80% occurring once. Sequenced: PBMCs. These receptor sequences come from a man aged 25-45 years in good health and CMV-seronegative.

The chain couples TRBV5-6 to TRBJ2-7, with TRBD2 identical over 11 bases. Germline lookup yields CDR1 SGHDT and CDR2 YYEEEE. After removal of 6 bases from V and 4 bases from J, the junction contained 6 bases not matched to a gene. The CDR3 has 14 residues. This chain's CDR3 is CASTLAGGRYEQYF. As DNA, the CDR3 is TGTGCCAGCACCCTAGCGGGAGGCCGGTACGAGCAGTACTTC.

This clone was counted only a few times. The rearrangement uses TRBV5-1 and TRBJ1-4, with TRBD1 matching over 7 bases. The CDR3 loop spans 14 amino acids. In germline, CDR1 is SGHRS, CDR2 YFSETQ. Losses at the gene ends were 4 bases for V and 5 bases for J; bases not matched to a gene: 5. The CDR3: CASSEGQMNEKLFF. DNA of the CDR3: TGCGCCAGCAGCGAGGGACAGATGAATGAAAAACTGTTTTTT.

As for this clone: The same CDR3 is also encoded by other DNA sequences in this sample. This chain uses TRBV6-5 with TRBJ1-2; unclear D gene. The germline V gene has CDR1 MNHEY and CDR2 SVGAGI. This CDR3 contains 13 residues. Trimming stripped 0 bases from V and 2 bases from J, with 4 bases between. The CDR3 loop is CASSYSGNYGYTF. As DNA, the CDR3 is TGTGCCAGCAGTTACTCCGGGAACTATGGCTACACCTTC.

The V call is TRBV5-8, the J call TRBJ2-6; TRBD1 agrees at 8 bases. Trimming at V came to 4 bases and at J to 2 bases, leaving 2 bases not matched to a gene. CDR1 SGHTS and CDR2 YDEGEE come from the germline V gene. CDR3 size: 15 residues. CDR3 residues: CASSHRGTGANVLTF. CDR3 in DNA: TGTGCCAGCAGCCACAGGGGGACTGGGGCCAACGTCCTGACTTTC.

The V call is TRBV7-2, the J call TRBJ1-6; TRBD1 might be the D (6 bases). The CDR3 covers 17 residues. The V gene lost 4 bases and the J gene lost 2 bases, with 15 bases spanning the gap. CDR1 is SGHTA, CDR2 FQGNSA, per germline. In DNA, the CDR3 is TGTGCCAGCAGCTCCCCCCGCGGGGGCGCCTATAATTCACCCCTCCACTTT. Amino acids: CASSSPRGGAYNSPLHF.

V usage is TRBV7-9 and J usage is TRBJ1-1, with a weak D call TRBD1 (6 bases). The CDR3 has 15 residues. Trimming pared 6 bases from V and 4 bases from J, leaving 18 bases between. CDR1 is SEHNR and CDR2 is FQNEAQ in the germline V gene (reference sequence). The CDR3 DNA sequence: TGTGCCAGCAGTTCACCCACGACAGGACCCACTGAAGCTTTCTTT. This codes for CASSSPTTGPTEAFF.

The table lists this clone with a count of one. The chain recombines TRBV4-3 with TRBJ2-3, with 8 bases lining up with TRBD2. The CDR3 has 16 amino acids. Germline trimming cut 1 base from V and 0 bases from J; bases unmatched to any gene: 3. Germline V gene data show CDR1 as LGHNA and CDR2 as YSLEER. As DNA, the CDR3 is TGCGCCAGCAGCCAAGGACTAGCGTCTAGCACAGATACGCAGTATTTT. Translated: CASSQGLASSTDTQYF.

This clone was seen only once. This chain links TRBV6-5 with TRBJ2-1, with D possibly being TRBD2 (5 bases). With 4 bases removed from V and 5 bases from J, the gap between germline ends came to 15 bases. Germline CDR1 reads MNHEY; CDR2 reads SVGAGI. The CDR3 has 15 residues. The CDR3 DNA is TGTGCCAGCAGTTCCTTCGGGAAGCCCAACAATGAGCAGTTCTTC. Translated: CASSSFGKPNNEQFF.

The gene calls are TRBV28 and TRBJ1-5; 7 nucleotides align to TRBD1. V was pared by 5 bases and J by 5 bases, with 9 bases of the junction left unmatched. From germline, CDR1 is MDHEN and CDR2 SYDVKM. CDR3 length: 15 amino acids. The CDR3 region has the DNA TGTGCCAGCAGTCCCGAGACAGGGCGATATCAGCCCCAGCATTTT. Translation gives CASSPETGRYQPQHF.

The chain uses TRBV15 and TRBJ2-2; 12 nucleotides align to TRBD2. The CDR3 spans 18 residues. Looked up from germline, CDR1 is LNHNV and CDR2 is YYDKDF (reference sequence). The junction had 4 bases not matched to a gene; V was cut back by 2 bases and J by 0 bases. The CDR3 sequence: CATSRPSGRATNTGELFF. For the CDR3, the DNA is TGTGCCACCAGCAGACCTAGCGGGAGGGCAACGAACACCGGGGAGCTGTTTTTT.

The chain uses TRBV2 and TRBJ1-2, with D uncertain. The CDR3 loop spans 13 amino acids. Between the trimmed V and J ends, which lost 7 bases and 4 bases, there was a span of 13 bases. The germline V gene has CDR1 SNHLY and CDR2 FYNNEI. The CDR3 reads CASTKAAGYGYTF. As DNA, the CDR3 is TGTGCCAGCACTAAGGCGGCTGGCTATGGCTACACCTTC.

This clone has only one observation. The rearrangement uses TRBV6-5 and TRBJ2-2, with TRBD2 as a possible D gene (7 bases). Germline V lookup: CDR1 MNHEY, CDR2 SVGAGI. There are 14 residues in the CDR3. Trimming shortened V by 7 bases and J by 6 bases, and 15 bases separated the two germline ends. The CDR3: CASIPQGGAGELFF. DNA for the CDR3: TGTGCCAGCATTCCACAGGGAGGGGCCGGGGAGCTGTTTTTT.

This clone was observed a single time. This rearrangement joins TRBV2 to TRBJ2-7; 13 nucleotides line up with TRBD2. V trimming: 10 bases; J trimming: 0 bases; junction bases outside the gene matches: 6. The CDR3 runs to 15 residues. Germline-derived CDR1 and CDR2 are SNHLY and FYNNEI. This CDR3 is CATRLAGGFSYEQYF. CDR3 DNA sequence: TGTGCCACCAGACTAGCGGGGGGATTCTCCTACGAGCAGTACTTC.

The chain couples TRBV28 to TRBJ1-2; 7 bases fit TRBD1. The CDR3 runs to 14 residues. The germline V gene encodes CDR1 MDHEN and CDR2 SYDVKM. With 6 bases clipped from V and 2 bases from J, the junction kept 6 bases outside the gene matches. The CDR3 DNA is TGTGCCAGCAGCCATGACAGGGAAAACTATGGCTACACCTTC. Amino acids: CASSHDRENYGYTF.

CDR3 DNA sequence: TGTGCCAGTACCACCATAGCGGGAGGTCCCAATGAGCAGTTCTTC. It encodes CASTTIAGGPNEQFF. The chain carries TRBV19 and TRBJ2-1; 10 bases map to TRBD2. V lost 7 bases, J lost 6 bases, and 9 bases stayed unmatched. This CDR3 contains 15 residues. The germline gives CDR1 LNHDA, CDR2 SQIVND (reference sequence).

CDR3 bases: TGTGCCAGCAGTTTGGGGACAGGGAACGGCGGGGAGCTGTTTTTT. Translated, it gives CASSLGTGNGGELFF. The V call is TRBV27, the J call TRBJ2-2, with 9 nucleotides matching TRBD1. Unmatched junction bases numbered 6, after V lost 3 bases and J lost 7 bases. The CDR3 is 15 residues long. CDR1 is MNHEY and CDR2 is SMNVEV in the germline V gene (reference sequence).

This chain joins TRBV28 and TRBJ2-5; D perhaps matches TRBD2 (6 bases). The CDR3 has 13 amino acids. Germline V gene sequence: CDR1 MDHEN, CDR2 SYDVKM. V was pared by 2 bases and J by 5 bases, with 9 bases between. The DNA for the CDR3 is TGTGCCAGCAGTTTACCCGGGGGTGAGACCCAGTACTTC. Its translation is CASSLPGGETQYF.

The chain combines TRBV9 with TRBJ2-3, with a tentative D call TRBD2 (6 bases). V was pared by 0 bases and J by 6 bases, with 20 bases between. The length of the CDR3 is 17 residues. Germline CDR1 and CDR2: SGDLS and YYNGEE. This chain's CDR3 is CASSVGGGSLLLDTQYF. CDR3 in DNA: TGTGCCAGCAGCGTAGGTGGAGGGAGTCTGCTATTGGATACGCAGTATTTT.

This rearrangement joins TRBV21-1 to TRBJ2-5; the D call of TRBD2 is as the table states it, not checked on the DNA. TRBV21-1 is a listed pseudogene. The length of the CDR3 is 15 residues. Here the CDR3 reads CASSKLWTSAKLRYF. The CDR3 nucleotides read TGTGCCAGCAGCAAACTGTGGACTAGCGCGAAACTTAGGTACTTC.

This chain links TRBV6-5 with TRBJ2-1; 10 bases align to TRBD2. This CDR3 spans 16 amino acids. After removal of 0 bases from V and 3 bases from J, the junction contained 2 bases not matched to a gene. Germline V lookup: CDR1 MNHEY, CDR2 SVGAGI. CDR3: CASSYSASGSYNEQFF. In nucleotides, the CDR3 is TGTGCCAGCAGTTACTCGGCTAGCGGGAGCTACAATGAGCAGTTCTTC.

DNA of the CDR3: TGTGCCAGCTCTCCGGACAGTTATAATTCACCCCTCCACTTT. Its translation: CASSPDSYNSPLHF. The chain couples TRBV7-6 to TRBJ1-6; maybe TRBD1 (6 bases). There are 14 residues in the CDR3. Per germline, CDR1 SGHVS and CDR2 FNYEAQ. Trimming removed 8 bases from V and 4 bases from J, with 12 bases in between.

V and J are TRBV25-1 and TRBJ1-3; 9 nucleotides match TRBD1. The length of the CDR3 is 15 residues. Germline assignment: CDR1 MGHDK and CDR2 SYGVNS. The J segment lost 4 bases and the V segment lost 6 bases, leaving 7 bases of the junction unmatched. The CDR3 DNA sequence: TGTGCCAGCAGCGAGGGGGACAGGGTAGGAAACACCATATATTTT. It specifies CASSEGDRVGNTIYF.